The source of this TCR beta chain is a study of blood T cell repertoires in COVID-19. At the level of the study: PBMCs, B-cell-depleted T cells, or T cells were the source of the cDNA or gDNA that made up the material.

Per the original data handling: By means of reference gene primer amplification, nucleated cell counts were estimated. Using immunoSEQ multiplex PCR, the repertoire was profiled, and TCRdb retains in-frame clones only, with some absent. That table supplies the V and J calls and clone size; D and trimming were determined from the DNA. This sample carries tens of thousands of clones, about 90% of them seen once, and the ten largest clones take around 2.8%. J was trimmed by 4 bases and V by 3 bases; bases with no gene match: 15. The CDR3 contains 18 residues. The germline gives CDR1 SEHNR, CDR2 FQNEAQ (reference sequence).

The sample comprised peripheral blood. V is TRBV7-9 and J is TRBJ2-3; TRBD1 aligns across 8 bases. This TCR derives from a man aged 65-85 years with acute or convalescent COVID-19. The CDR3 spells CASSFIWRDRQYPDTQYF. DNA of the CDR3: TGTGCCAGCAGCTTTATATGGAGGGACAGGCAATACCCAGATACGCAGTATTTT.